The present entry profiles one T cell receptor (beta chain) with its context. Trimming cost V 5 bases and J 4 bases, with 11 bases left between them. Germline V gene lookup returns CDR1 SEHNR and CDR2 FQNEAQ (reference sequence). This CDR3 spans 13 amino acids. As originally analysed: Estimates of nucleated cell counts were drawn from the amplification of reference gene primers. Measured with immunoSEQ multiplex PCR; TCRdb has only the in-frame clones, and not every one. For V, J and clone size, that table is used; D and trimming come from the DNA. In the table there are roughly 53,000 clones, approximately 84% of which are singletons. The data are from a study of blood T cell repertoires in COVID-19.

The chain is built from TRBV7-9 and TRBJ1-1; D gene ambiguous. Sequenced material: peripheral blood. This sequence originates from a man in his 70s with active COVID-19. CDR3: CASSPEVGTEAFF. Written as DNA, the CDR3 is TGTGCCAGCAGCCCTGAGGTGGGCACTGAAGCTTTCTTT. The full variable domain, in which reference TRBV7-9 and TRBJ1-1 provide the parts outside the CDR3, is DTGVSQNPRHKITKRGQNVTFRCDPISEHNRLYWYRQTLGQGPEFLTYFQNEAQLEKSRLLSDRFSAERPKGSFSTLEIQRTEQGDSAMYLCASSPEVGTEAFFGQGTRLTVV.